Here is one T cell receptor (beta chain) with its context. Every donor had blood drawn once into heparin, 90 to 150 mL on average. The data are from a study of beta chain features in type 1 diabetes. Germline CDR1 is SGHTA and CDR2 is FQGNSA. The CDR3 is 15 residues long. V was pared by 0 bases and J by 2 bases, with 2 bases of the junction left unmatched. Expressed TCRB transcripts were sequenced because the isolated RNA had all been reverse transcribed beforehand. Libraries were prepared by immunoSEQ multiplex PCR; TCRdb keeps only in-frame clonotypes and omits some of them. The sample lists tens of thousands of clones; around three fifths were seen once.

This sequence originates from a woman aged 18-29 years in good health. The chain has TRBV7-2 and TRBJ2-7; TRBD2 matches at 9 bases. Specimen: Tregs from blood. In DNA form, the CDR3 reads TGTGCCAGCAGCTTAGCGCCTAGCGGGACCTACGAGCAGTACTTC. Amino acid sequence: CASSLAPSGTYEQYF.